This T cell receptor beta chain was identified in a study of T cells after yellow fever vaccination. TCRdb processed the 5' RACE reads anew with MiXCR; each CDR3 protein has one entry. This repertoire shows about 430,000 distinct CDR3 sequences, roughly a sixth found once; its top ten account for 15% to 20%. This clonotype showed up just a few times. Trimming removed 1 base from V and 2 bases from J, with 12 bases in between. The length of the CDR3 is 15 residues. Germline V CDR1 and CDR2: SGHRS, YFSETQ. This receptor was taken from a man between 18 and 35 years old who received the YFV17D yellow fever vaccine. This chain joins TRBV5-1 and TRBJ2-5; D gene unclear. Sequencing used PBMCs, obtained before the yellow fever booster vaccination. The CDR3, as DNA: TGCGCCAGCAGCTTGACCAGGCCCTCGCAAGAGACCCAGTACTTC. This gives the protein CASSLTRPSQETQYF.